Listed below are T cell receptor beta chains from one sample, sequenced in a study of cytomegalovirus exposure and HLA in healthy donors. Assay: immunoSEQ multiplex PCR; the TCRdb copy retains only in-frame clones and omits some. The sample holds some 150,000 clones, less than 85% seen once. Source material: PBMCs. Receptor source: a man between 40 and 49 years old in good health and CMV-seronegative. CDR3s include the opening cysteine and the closing phenylalanine or tryptophan.

V: TRBV2
J: TRBJ2-6
CDR3: CASSRQGMSGANVLTF

V: TRBV2
J: TRBJ2-2
CDR3: CASSQAHASTGELFF

V: TRBV5-1
J: TRBJ2-3
CDR3: CASSGTSGGAGDTQYF

V: TRBV10-2
J: TRBJ1-2
CDR3: CASRRTLQGNYGYTF

V: TRBV4-3
J: TRBJ2-1
CDR3: CASSQDRAEEGEQFF

V: TRBV28
J: TRBJ1-6
CDR3: CASSFAGQGATVNNSPLHF

V: TRBV28
J: TRBJ1-4
CDR3: CASLGGLTEKLFF

V: TRBV14
J: TRBJ1-5
CDR3: CASSHGQGIDQPQHF

V: TRBV28
J: TRBJ1-2
CDR3: CASRGSDRGLDYGYTF

V: TRBV27
J: TRBJ1-1
CDR3: CASSSFARYTEAFF

V: TRBV5-1
J: TRBJ2-1
CDR3: CATSPGLANNEQFF

V: TRBV7-2
J: TRBJ2-1
CDR3: CASSLGWQDYEQFF

V: TRBV5-3
J: TRBJ2-1
CDR3: CARDLAGGHSEQFF

V: TRBV4-2
J: TRBJ2-3
CDR3: CASSQLGLARADTQYF

V: TRBV5-1
J: TRBJ2-7
CDR3: CASSLDRETYEQYF

V: TRBV19
J: TRBJ2-1
CDR3: CASSIVEVAYNEQFF

V: TRBV5-6
J: TRBJ2-1
CDR3: CASSLTGGSYNEQFF

V: TRBV14
J: TRBJ1-2
CDR3: CASSHGRGYGYTF

V: TRBV7-2
J: TRBJ2-1
CDR3: CASSPGREYEQFF

V: TRBV7-6
J: TRBJ2-3
CDR3: CASSLGGGTQYF

V: TRBV5-1
J: TRBJ2-7
CDR3: CASSLAGSYLDEQYF

V: TRBV19
J: TRBJ1-4
CDR3: CASSRDLIEKLFF

V: TRBV4-1
J: TRBJ1-2
CDR3: CASSSGTGGTYGYTF

V: TRBV4-1
J: TRBJ1-4
CDR3: CASSQQTGDDEKLFF

V: TRBV11-2
J: TRBJ1-2
CDR3: CASSSHRGRDYGYTF

V: TRBV2
J: TRBJ2-7
CDR3: CAIPREQGNSYEQYF

V: TRBV6-6
J: TRBJ2-7
CDR3: CASWTGQEHYEQYF

V: TRBV18
J: TRBJ2-7
CDR3: CASSPPGRNEQYF

V: TRBV2
J: TRBJ2-2
CDR3: CASSGLANTGELFF

V: TRBV28
J: TRBJ2-5
CDR3: CASSLSPSGGGDHQETQYF

V: TRBV14
J: TRBJ2-1
CDR3: CASSDFYATGTSGSVYLDEQFF

V: TRBV27
J: TRBJ2-1
CDR3: CASGLGTYNEQFF

V: TRBV29-1
J: TRBJ2-5
CDR3: CSAQQYQETQYF

V: TRBV7-9
J: TRBJ2-1
CDR3: CASSLTGGSSYNEQFF

V: TRBV11-2
J: TRBJ2-5
CDR3: CASSLGTVGQETQYF

V: TRBV7-6
J: TRBJ2-3
CDR3: CASSLGEGVRTDTQYF

V: TRBV29-1
J: TRBJ2-1
CDR3: CSVGGWGLAEQFF

V: TRBV14
J: TRBJ2-7
CDR3: CASSQVGSRSSYEQYF

V: TRBV4-2
J: TRBJ2-3
CDR3: CASSRTKAGVGTDTQYF

V: TRBV9
J: TRBJ2-7
CDR3: CASSVDSGGSYEQYF

V: TRBV6-6
J: TRBJ2-7
CDR3: CASSYSSQGGEQYF

V: TRBV7-9
J: TRBJ2-3
CDR3: CASSPAVAGSTDTQYF

V: TRBV9
J: TRBJ2-7
CDR3: CASSPTPSGLSYEQYF

V: TRBV6-1
J: TRBJ1-5
CDR3: CASSDRQSNQPQHF

V: TRBV19
J: TRBJ2-5
CDR3: CASSTDREETQYF

V: TRBV6-5
J: TRBJ1-5
CDR3: CASRTGNLEPQHF

V: TRBV7-2
J: TRBJ2-3
CDR3: CASSQGGGTDTQYF

V: TRBV7-2
J: TRBJ1-6
CDR3: CASSFEDRRNSPLHF

V: TRBV27
J: TRBJ2-1
CDR3: CASSTYNEQFF

V: TRBV11-1
J: TRBJ2-7
CDR3: CASSPGPTGNAYEQYF